Below, one TCR beta chain is given with its context. The sample holds other DNA sequences that translate to the same CDR3. Using immunoSEQ multiplex PCR, the repertoire was profiled, and TCRdb retains in-frame clones only, with some absent. Counted here are hundreds of thousands of clones, roughly 90% occurring once; the ten biggest clones make up about 0.9%. These data are taken from a study of cytomegalovirus exposure and HLA in healthy donors. This sequence was found in a woman younger than 35 in good health and CMV-seronegative. Sequences were obtained from PBMCs.

The DNA of the CDR3 is TGTGCCAGTTCTGGCAGGGGACATCAGCCCCAGCATTTT. It encodes CASSGRGHQPQHF. The chain couples TRBV19 to TRBJ1-5; possible D gene TRBD1, 6 bases. V gave up 8 bases and J gave up 5 bases, with 13 bases separating them. Germline CDR1 and CDR2: LNHDA and SQIVND (reference sequence). This CDR3 comprises 13 residues.